Sequencing of this T cell receptor (beta chain) was carried out in a study of cytomegalovirus exposure and HLA in healthy donors. In its sample, this clone was seen once. The antigen is undetermined. TCRdb's copy holds only in-frame clones and misses some; the assay was immunoSEQ multiplex PCR. Of 150,000 to 200,000 clones in the sample, roughly 80% were seen once. This CDR3 contains 15 residues. V was trimmed by 2 bases and J by 0 bases, leaving 11 bases between them. Germline values: CDR1 SGHNT, CDR2 YYREEE (reference sequence). The donors were members of the validation cohort, which comprised 90 to 150 subjects and was separate from the first cohort of more than 500 subjects. Study results and caveats: According to the study, around 180 TCR beta chains were cytomegalovirus-associated. TCR clusters originating in the first cohort tended to co-occur in the 100 to 150 validation repertoires, according to a later analysis.

The V call is TRBV5-4, the J call TRBJ1-2; D gene unclear. Sequencing was carried out using PBMCs. This sequence was found in a man aged 25-40 years in good health and CMV-seropositive. CDR3: CASSLYPGTNYGYTF. For the CDR3, the DNA is TGTGCCAGCAGCTTATATCCGGGAACTAACTATGGCTACACCTTC.